These 28 T cell receptor beta chains share one sample of origin, sequenced in a study of T cells in Graves' hyperthyroidism and ophthalmopathy. There were TCR beta CDR3 regions amplified from RNA transcripts. During a first-round RT-PCR of the TCR CDR3, the HTBI primer set was used. From the multiplex PCR reads, TCRdb called clonotypes with MiXCR, one entry per CDR3 protein. Of 530,000 or so distinct CDR3 sequences listed, 15% to 20% are singletons. The sample taken for sequencing was blood. The receptors originated from a young woman with Graves' ophthalmopathy.

This clonotype was observed at least ten times. The rearrangement links TRBV29-1 to TRBJ2-1; 8 nucleotides agree with TRBD1. This CDR3 is 13 amino acids long. Germline CDR1 reads SQVTM; CDR2 reads ANQGSEA. V lost 7 bases to trimming and J lost 0 bases; unmatched junction nucleotides: 2. DNA for the CDR3: TGCAGCGGGACAGGGAGCTCCTACAATGAGCAGTTCTTC. Translation gives CSGTGSSYNEQFF.

This clonotype has only a few counts. The rearrangement links TRBV4-1 to TRBJ2-5, with 11 bases that match TRBD2. Germline V gene lookup returns CDR1 MGHRA and CDR2 YSYEKL. V was clipped by 2 bases and J by 2 bases; unmatched bases: 7. The CDR3 loop spans 17 amino acids. CDR3 loop: CASSQRKTSGVQETQYF. The DNA for the CDR3 is TGCGCCAGCAGCCAACGGAAGACTAGCGGGGTACAAGAGACCCAGTACTTC.

There are many counts of this clonotype. The V and J genes are TRBV7-9 and TRBJ1-2; D might be TRBD1 (5 bases). With 1 base removed from V and 7 bases from J, the gap between germline ends came to 31 bases. The germline V gene encodes CDR1 SEHNR and CDR2 FQNEAQ (reference sequence). The length of the CDR3 is 20 residues. The DNA of the CDR3 is TGTGCCAGCAGCTTAGAAGGATACGAAGCGTCAAGGGGATGGGTTTCTGGCTACACCTTC. Amino acids: CASSLEGYEASRGWVSGYTF.

The V gene is TRBV15, the J gene TRBJ1-2; D gene unclear. CDR3 size: 19 residues. Germline CDR1 LNHNV, CDR2 YYDKDF (reference sequence). V lost 0 bases and J 3 bases, leaving 23 bases between the germline ends. CDR3 sequence reads: CATSREKTGLTGLYYGYTF. In nucleotides, the CDR3 is TGTGCCACCAGCAGAGAAAAAACTGGGTTAACCGGGTTATACTATGGCTACACCTTC.

Many counts were recorded for this clonotype. The rearrangement uses TRBV4-3 and TRBJ2-2; TRBD1 matches at 11 bases. The CDR3 covers 15 residues. The germline V gene has CDR1 LGHNA and CDR2 YSLEER. Trimming took 8 bases from V and 3 from J; bases not matched to a gene: 5. DNA of the CDR3: TGCGCCAGCCCGGACAGGGGGCGCGACACCGGGGAGCTGTTTTTT. Translated: CASPDRGRDTGELFF.

This clonotype has a single count. The gene calls are TRBV4-1 and TRBJ2-1; the match to TRBD2 covers 8 bases. The junction had 11 bases not matched to a gene; V was cut back by 8 bases and J by 5 bases. The CDR3 extends over 15 amino acids. CDR1 is MGHRA and CDR2 is YSYEKL in the germline V gene. The CDR3 loop is CASLKGGGFDNEQFF. The CDR3 DNA sequence: TGCGCCAGCCTGAAGGGCGGGGGGTTTGACAATGAGCAGTTCTTC.

This chain uses TRBV2 with TRBJ1-4; 12 bases match TRBD1. This CDR3 has 16 amino acids. The V gene's germline CDR1 is SNHLY and CDR2 FYNNEI. V shed 4 bases, J shed 8 bases, and the junction held 8 bases outside the gene matches. The CDR3 loop is CASSVGQGAGWEKLFF. The CDR3 DNA is TGTGCCAGCAGTGTGGGACAGGGGGCAGGATGGGAAAAACTGTTTTTT. Drawing the rest from reference TRBV2 and TRBJ1-4, the complete variable domain is EPEVTQTPSHQVTQMGQEVILRCVPISNHLYFYWYRQILGQKVEFLVSFYNNEISEKSEIFDDQFSVERPDGSNFTLKIRSTKLEDSAMYFCASSVGQGAGWEKLFFGSGTQLSVL.

The chain joins TRBV30 to TRBJ1-5; D uncertain. Trimming removed 1 base at V and 3 bases at J, with 4 bases between. This CDR3 has 12 residues. Per germline, CDR1 GTSNPN and CDR2 SVGIG (reference sequence). CDR3 nucleotide sequence: TGTGCCTGGAGTGACCTCAATCAGCCCCAGCATTTT. Translating gives CAWSDLNQPQHF.

This clonotype appeared many times. The chain links TRBV7-2 to TRBJ2-7; D gene ambiguous. The V gene lost 2 bases and the J gene lost 3 bases, with 8 bases spanning the gap. Germline values: CDR1 SGHTA, CDR2 FQGNSA. CDR3 size: 13 residues. The CDR3 spells CASSLNAGYEQYF. The CDR3 DNA sequence: TGTGCCAGCAGCTTAAACGCAGGCTACGAGCAGTACTTC.

The sample holds many counts of this clonotype. The J gene is TRBJ2-1, the V gene TRBV30, with 10 bases fitting TRBD2. The trim removed 0 bases at V and 4 bases at J, leaving 9 bases unmatched. The CDR3 length is 17 residues. Germline V gene sequence: CDR1 GTSNPN, CDR2 SVGIG (reference sequence). CDR3 sequence reads: CAWSVPSTSGSYNEQFF. Written as DNA, the CDR3 is TGTGCCTGGAGTGTACCATCGACTAGCGGGTCATACAATGAGCAGTTCTTC.

V is TRBV9 and J is TRBJ2-1; D is uncertain. Trimming cost V 7 bases and J 0 bases, with 17 bases left between them. From germline, CDR1 is SGDLS and CDR2 YYNGEE. The CDR3 extends over 16 amino acids. The CDR3 DNA reads as TGTGCCAGCGAAAAGCCGGGTCCAGTCTCCTACAATGAGCAGTTCTTC. It codes for CASEKPGPVSYNEQFF.

This clonotype was detected a few times. The gene calls are TRBV28 and TRBJ1-6; possibly TRBD1 for D (6 bases). Germline CDR1 MDHEN, CDR2 SYDVKM. V lost 6 bases to trimming and J lost 4 bases, with 10 bases between them. This CDR3 region has 14 residues. The DNA of the CDR3 is TGTGCCAGCAGGCCACAGGGATATAATTCACCCCTCCACTTT. It codes for CASRPQGYNSPLHF.

This clonotype was seen ten or more times. This rearrangement joins TRBV4-1 to TRBJ1-5; TRBD1 is a possible D gene (6 bases). Trimming took 0 bases from V and 3 from J, leaving 9 bases between them. The CDR3 has 15 residues. Germline lookup yields CDR1 MGHRA and CDR2 YSYEKL. CDR3 nucleotide sequence: TGCGCCAGCAGCCAAGACAGGGGATCCAATCAGCCCCAGCATTTT. Amino acids: CASSQDRGSNQPQHF.

This chain joins TRBV6-5 and TRBJ1-5, with 7 bases matching TRBD1. Germline lookup yields CDR1 MNHEY and CDR2 SVGAGI. V lost 2 bases to trimming and J lost 6 bases; unmatched junction nucleotides: 4. This CDR3 has 14 residues. Here the CDR3 DNA reads TGTGCCAGCAGTTACAACAGGGGCAGTCAGCCCCAGCATTTT. Residues: CASSYNRGSQPQHF.

In this sample, this clonotype turned up many times. The chain has TRBV28 and TRBJ1-1; D is uncertain. This CDR3 is built from 13 residues. The germline V gene has CDR1 MDHEN and CDR2 SYDVKM. The V gene lost 8 bases and the J gene lost 0 bases, with 10 bases spanning the gap. The CDR3 nucleotides are TGTGCCAGCCACCCTAACTTGAACACTGAAGCTTTCTTT. Protein product: CASHPNLNTEAFF.

This clonotype was found a few times. V gene TRBV12-3 or TRBV12-4 combines with J gene TRBJ1-3; D is unclear. This CDR3 contains 11 residues. Trimming left V 10 bases short and J 4 bases short, with 8 bases between. CDR3 sequence: CATLWGNTIYF. The CDR3 region has the DNA TGTGCCACCCTGTGGGGAAACACCATATATTTT.

This clonotype was observed at least ten times. The chain recombines TRBV12-5 with TRBJ2-7; 9 bases line up with TRBD1. V was clipped by 6 bases and J by 3 bases; unmatched bases: 12. CDR1 LGHNT and CDR2 FRNRAP come from the germline V gene. CDR3 length: 16 residues. The CDR3 protein is CASGPPPGQGLYEQYF. The DNA of the CDR3 is TGTGCTAGTGGACCACCCCCGGGACAGGGACTCTACGAGCAGTACTTC.

This clonotype was seen at least ten times. Written as DNA, the CDR3 is TGTGCCAGCAGTCCCCCCGGGCGGGAGAATTTGAACGAGCAGTACTTC. Translation gives CASSPPGRENLNEQYF. The chain joins TRBV28 to TRBJ2-7, with 7 nucleotides matching TRBD2. This CDR3 has 16 residues. The V gene's germline CDR1 is MDHEN and CDR2 SYDVKM. V lost 5 bases and J lost 5; bases outside the gene matches: 15.

This clonotype was counted many times. The chain employs TRBV20-1 and TRBJ1-1, with 7 bases lining up with TRBD1. The ends lost 3 bases at V and 0 bases at J; junction bases unmatched: 13. Germline CDR1 is DFQATT and CDR2 is SNEGSKA (reference sequence). The CDR3 has 17 residues. CDR3 loop: CSARMFDRARMNTEAFF. The CDR3 DNA reads as TGCAGTGCTAGGATGTTCGACAGGGCCAGGATGAACACTGAAGCTTTCTTT.

This chain uses TRBV4-1 with TRBJ2-1; D ambiguous. Germline values: CDR1 MGHRA, CDR2 YSYEKL. The CDR3 is 14 residues long. Trimming took off 0 bases at V and 6 bases at J, with 9 bases between the two ends. CDR3 sequence reads: CASSQEGRGNEQFF. DNA for the CDR3: TGCGCCAGCAGCCAAGAAGGACGTGGCAATGAGCAGTTCTTC.

This rearrangement joins TRBV20-1 to TRBJ1-6; 8 bases are a match to TRBD1. V trimming: 6 bases; J trimming: 7 bases; junction bases outside the gene matches: 8. Germline V gene data show CDR1 as DFQATT and CDR2 as SNEGSKA (reference sequence). CDR3 length equals 14 residues. The CDR3 spells CSAEMGQENSPLHF. The CDR3 nucleotides read TGCAGTGCCGAAATGGGACAGGAAAATTCACCCCTCCACTTT.

There are many counts of this clonotype. The chain joins TRBV11-2 to TRBJ2-5, with TRBD1 matching 10 bases. J was trimmed by 2 bases and V by 4 bases; bases with no gene match: 4. Germline-derived CDR1 and CDR2 are SGHAT and FQNNGV. The CDR3 consists of 15 residues. CDR3: CASSSDRGQQETQYF. DNA of the CDR3: TGTGCCAGCAGCTCAGACAGGGGGCAGCAAGAGACCCAGTACTTC.

In this sample, this clonotype turned up a few times. This sequence joins TRBV4-1 and TRBJ2-7; 9 nucleotides agree with TRBD2. CDR1 MGHRA and CDR2 YSYEKL come from the germline V gene. The CDR3 sequence is 17 residues long. V trimming: 2 bases; J trimming: 1 base; junction bases outside the gene matches: 9. The chain's CDR3 is CASSQRAGGPVSYEQYF. CDR3 nucleotides: TGCGCCAGCAGCCAAAGGGCGGGGGGGCCGGTGTCCTACGAGCAGTACTTC.

This clonotype appeared many times. The V and J genes are TRBV3-1 and TRBJ1-1; no firm D call. CDR3 length: 14 amino acids. Germline values: CDR1 LGHDT, CDR2 YNNKEL (reference sequence). V was cut by 0 bases and J by 4 bases, with 9 bases left in between. The CDR3 sequence is CASSQDLGGTEAFF. CDR3 coding DNA: TGTGCCAGCAGCCAAGATCTGGGCGGCACTGAAGCTTTCTTT.

This clonotype has at least ten counts. The chain uses TRBV2 and TRBJ1-5; D gene ambiguous. With 5 bases removed from V and 5 bases from J, the gap between germline ends came to 10 bases. The CDR3 contains 13 residues. Germline lookup yields CDR1 SNHLY and CDR2 FYNNEI. For the CDR3, the DNA is TGTGCCAGCAGTCCGGACCGAGATCAGCCCCAGCATTTT. Translation: CASSPDRDQPQHF.

This clonotype was seen a few times. The V and J genes are TRBV5-1 and TRBJ2-7; TRBD1 might be the D (5 bases). The germline CDR1 and CDR2 sequences are SGHRS and YFSETQ. The CDR3 is 13 residues long. V lost 0 bases to trimming and J lost 5 bases, with 9 bases between them. CDR3 region: CASSLAGYDEQYF. The CDR3 DNA reads as TGCGCCAGCAGCTTGGCAGGGTACGACGAGCAGTACTTC. The full variable domain, in which reference TRBV5-1 and TRBJ2-7 provide the parts outside the CDR3, is KAGVTQTPRYLIKTRGQQVTLSCSPISGHRSVSWYQQTPGQGLQFLFEYFSETQRNKGNFPGRFSGRQFSNSRSEMNVSTLELGDSALYLCASSLAGYDEQYFGPGTRLTVT.

This clonotype was recorded many times. This chain uses TRBV7-2 with TRBJ2-3; 7 bases are shared with TRBD2. CDR3 length equals 15 residues. The V gene end was trimmed by 1 base and the J gene end by 7 bases; junction bases not matched to a gene: 8. Germline CDR1 SGHTA, CDR2 FQGNSA. Written as DNA, the CDR3 is TGTGCCAGCAGCTTAGGTGGGGGGGGGGGATATACGCAGTATTTT. This translates into CASSLGGGGGYTQYF.

V gene TRBV27 combines with J gene TRBJ2-7; possibly TRBD2 for D (6 bases). Germline CDR1 MNHEY, CDR2 SMNVEV (reference sequence). The CDR3 is 13 amino acids. The V end lost 5 bases, the J end lost 4 bases, and 12 bases lay between the germline ends. CDR3: CASSLATHYEQYF. The CDR3 DNA sequence: TGTGCCAGCAGTCTAGCGACCCATTACGAGCAGTACTTC.